This paragraph reports one T cell receptor (beta chain). What it recognizes is unknown. The data stem from a study of cytomegalovirus exposure and HLA in healthy donors. Study-level findings and limits: Researchers reported in a later analysis that a missense DCLRE1C variant was tied to TCR beta V- and J-gene trimming. CMV serostatus stood as the only immune exposure information on hand. In a later analysis, several top co-occurrence clusters appeared linked to parvovirus B19, influenza, CMV and Epstein-Barr virus.

PCR amplification relied on 60 Vbeta primers (plus 13 Jbeta primers). The data were produced by immunoSEQ multiplex PCR, yet TCRdb's version contains in-frame clones alone and is incomplete. The sample lists 130,000 or so clones, over 65% occurring once. The CDR3 contains 14 residues. The germline V gene has CDR1 MDHEN and CDR2 SYDVKM. Trimming cost V 4 bases and J 6 bases; bases outside gene matches: 9. The specimen sequenced was PBMCs. The V gene is TRBV28, the J gene TRBJ2-7; 7 positions match TRBD2. This TCR was recovered from a man under 40 in good health and CMV-seronegative. The CDR3 DNA reads as TGTGCCAGCAGTTCCCCTGGGGGAGGGTCCGAGCAGTACTTC. Residues: CASSSPGGGSEQYF.